Detailed here is one T cell receptor beta chain. It has no known antigen specificity. Base qualities are not recorded, but no much larger clone differs from it by a single base. The sample comes from a study of human T cells and chemical hapten exposure (dated by TCRdb to the early 2020s). With respect to the entire study: For sensitization, 2% DPC in acetone was applied to an approximately 2 cm by approximately 2 cm area of upper inner arm skin. Weekly therapeutic DPC doses were additionally applied to the scalp of patients throughout the roughly 23-week study period. Patch testing was performed on the upper back with Finn chambers containing 0.01% DPC, and the patch tests were scored after 6 days according to International Contact Dermatitis Research Group standards. The mostly female patient cohort included alopecia areata with under or over 50% scalp involvement, alopecia totalis and alopecia universalis. Libraries were pooled for sequencing, and variation in per-sample TCR yields was attributed mainly to small differences in library volumes within the pool. This study followed changes in the peripheral blood TCR repertoire in vivo during primary and secondary sensitization of alopecia patients to the hapten diphenylcyclopropenone (DPC). Blood was sampled from patients pre-sensitization (week 0) and at 2, 6 and about 24 weeks after DPC sensitization. Blood for TCR sequencing was provided by twenty-nine alopecia patients at one to four time points (pre-sensitization, 2, 6 and 24 weeks). Paper-wide results and their limitations: After repeated subsampling, the strength of the expansion versus patch-test correlation and the threshold at which it became significant changed. DPC sensitization did not change the number of TCRs with a frequency above 1 in 1000, and there was no evidence of changes in global repertoire structure. Compared with pre-sensitization or healthy control sets, expanded TCRs formed significantly more large CDR3 similarity clusters, which is consistent with antigen-driven responses. The number of PT1 expanded TCRs positively correlated with patch test score, significant at thresholds 8, 16 and 32 but not 4. Alopecia, a presumed autoimmune disease, was present in all patients, so the immune response of the patients might differ from that of healthy individuals.

Sample time point, as interpreted from the label and publication: patch test 1, 2 weeks after DPC sensitization. Explained via the paper, the treatment or condition label denotes: therapeutic diphenylcyclopropenone sensitization with weekly scalp DPC. Blood at each patch-test visit was drawn before the patch test was applied. Patients were considered eligible if aged 18 to 70, diagnosed with alopecia and deemed suitable for DPC therapy, and patients were excluded if pregnant. Unfractionated whole blood was collected in Tempus Blood RNA tubes, and total RNA was extracted from that blood. Spanning cysteine to phenylalanine, the CDR3 consists of 16 amino acids. CDR3 DNA is the only sequence kept; it has 48 bases, read in frame from the first base. Relative to germline, V is 0 bases shorter and J is 11 bases shorter, with 17 bases between their ends. The germline V gene gives CDR1 as SGHTA and CDR2 as FQGNSA.

Libraries were prepared through RACE. TCRdb shows the sequencer as NextSeq 500. Library preparation attached unique molecular identifiers to individual cDNA molecules for quantitative, reproducible TCR counting. From each blood RNA sample, both TCR alpha and TCR beta chains were sequenced. The study's own analysis went as follows. The median number of TCRs per sample was 95,638, ranging from roughly 20,000 to 700,000. V, J and CDR3 annotation of the TCR reads was carried out using the Decombinator software suite. For the PS versus PT1 abundance plots, all samples were subsampled to the same number of TCRs (28,000). Expanded TCRs were defined as absent before sensitization and observed at least eight times at the 2-week time point. The raw public data were reprocessed by TCRdb itself: fastp quality trimming at Q25, MiXCR clonotype calling, in-frame beta chains only. Each entry merges the rows of one CDR3 protein and shows their most common DNA and genes. Here the V and J calls rest on TCRdb's processing, not on the authors' analysis. The sample data list 350,000 or so distinct CDR3 sequences, and approximately 6.3% of these were observed just once. Together, the top ten hold around 8.2% of the sample.

Here the chain combines TRBV7-2 and TRBJ1-6; 6 matching bases give a weak D call of TRBD1. The TCR originated in a woman aged 18-29 years with alopecia areata. Some clones in this sample may be carry-over from other donors' samples. Sample: whole blood, taken in connection with sensitization to the hapten diphenylcyclopropenone (DPC). The DNA sequence is given as TGTGCCAGCAGCTTAGCTCTGGGGGCAGGTTATACACCCCTCCACTTT. This is translated as CASSLALGAGYTPLHF.